The 20 T cell receptor beta chains presented below share a single source sample, sequenced in a study of blood T cell repertoires in COVID-19. Data came from immunoSEQ multiplex PCR; TCRdb stores just in-frame clones and leaves some out. The top ten clones hold 30% to 35% of a sample with under 50,000 clones, roughly 90% of them seen once. The sample was peripheral blood. Receptors were obtained from a man between 65 and 79 years old with active COVID-19.

The chain joins TRBV6-1 to TRBJ1-1, with D unclear. In germline, CDR1 is MNHNS, CDR2 SASEGT. The CDR3 is made up of 13 amino acids. V gave up 3 bases and J gave up 7 bases, with 12 bases separating them. The CDR3 loop reads CASSDAGVVEAFF. CDR3 nucleotides: TGTGCCAGCAGTGATGCCGGGGTCGTTGAAGCTTTCTTT.

V and J are TRBV27 and TRBJ1-5; D is unresolved. This CDR3 has 14 amino acids. From germline, CDR1 is MNHEY and CDR2 SMNVEV (reference sequence). V gave up 2 bases and J gave up 2 bases, with 7 bases separating them. For the CDR3, the DNA is TGTGCCAGCAGTTTAAGCGGCGGCAATCAGCCCCAGCATTTT. Its protein product is CASSLSGGNQPQHF.

A single count supports this clone. CDR3 nucleotide sequence: TGTGCCACCAGTGACCCAGGGACACTTTCCTACAATGAGCAGTTCTTC. It encodes CATSDPGTLSYNEQFF. This sequence joins TRBV24-1 and TRBJ2-1, with a possible D match to TRBD1 (6 bases). The CDR3 contains 16 residues. V lost 4 bases to trimming and J lost 1 base, with 13 bases between them. CDR1 and CDR2 from the germline V gene are KGHDR and SFDVKD.

In its sample, this clone was seen a few times. The chain links TRBV6-5 to TRBJ2-5, with D possibly being TRBD2 (7 bases). CDR3 length equals 15 residues. With 6 bases removed from V and 2 bases from J, the gap between germline ends came to 16 bases. Germline V gene sequence: CDR1 MNHEY, CDR2 SVGAGI. Here the CDR3 reads CASSLKGGGQETQYF. The CDR3 DNA is TGTGCCAGCAGCCTAAAAGGGGGGGGGCAAGAGACCCAGTACTTC.

J is TRBJ2-7 and V is TRBV19, with D maybe TRBD1 (6 bases). The germline CDR1 and CDR2 sequences are LNHDA and SQIVND (reference sequence). V lost 6 bases and J 1 base, leaving 13 bases between the germline ends. The CDR3 is 14 residues long. This chain's CDR3 is CASRPGADSYEQYF. CDR3 DNA sequence: TGTGCCAGTAGGCCAGGGGCTGATTCCTACGAGCAGTACTTC. The full variable domain, with the rest looked up from reference TRBV19 and TRBJ2-7, is DGGITQSPKYLFRKEGQNVTLSCEQNLNHDAMYWYRQDPGQGLRLIYYSQIVNDFQKGDIAEGYSVSREKKESFPLTVTSAQKNPTAFYLCASRPGADSYEQYFGPGTRLTVT.

The chain employs TRBV7-9 and TRBJ2-3; 8 bases are shared with TRBD1. The ends lost 3 bases at V and 2 bases at J; junction bases unmatched: 1. Per the germline V gene, CDR1 is SEHNR and CDR2 is FQNEAQ (reference sequence). The CDR3 consists of 14 residues. As DNA, the CDR3 is TGTGCCAGCAGCTTGACAGGGGTCACAGATACGCAGTATTTT. It yields the protein CASSLTGVTDTQYF.

Written as DNA, the CDR3 is TGCGCCAGCAGCTTGGCGGCACCAGGCGCAGATACGCAGTATTTT. The encoded protein is CASSLAAPGADTQYF. The rearrangement joins TRBV5-1 to TRBJ2-3; D remains unclear. The CDR3 has 15 residues. Germline V lookup: CDR1 SGHRS, CDR2 YFSETQ. Trimming took off 0 bases at V and 4 bases at J, with 12 bases between the two ends.

The chain uses TRBV7-2 and TRBJ2-7; 7 bases line up with TRBD2. V lost 5 bases, J lost 6 bases, and 10 bases stayed unmatched. The CDR3 has 14 residues. Germline assignment: CDR1 SGHTA and CDR2 FQGNSA. CDR3 nucleotide sequence: TGTGCCAGCAGCCCGACCTGGGGGGGAAGCGAGCAGTACTTC. Translation: CASSPTWGGSEQYF.

The rearrangement links TRBV21-1 to TRBJ2-7; the table's D call, TRBD2, has no DNA check behind it. TRBV21-1 is reported as a pseudogene. The CDR3 contains 16 residues. CDR3: CASSKEVTSGTYEQYF. The CDR3 region has the DNA TGTGCCAGCAGCAAAGAAGTGACTAGCGGGACCTACGAGCAGTACTTC.

Details on this clone: At one end the junction does not follow the germline gene, possibly because of a read error. The chain employs TRBV19 and TRBJ2-7; TRBD1 agrees at 9 bases. Per germline, CDR1 LNHDA and CDR2 SQIVND (reference sequence). This CDR3 comprises 15 residues. CDR3 residues: CASSTAGTGTYEQCF. The CDR3 DNA is TGTGCCAGTTCCACCGCCGGGACAGGGACCTACGAGCAGTGCTTC. The full variable domain, its missing parts supplied by reference TRBV19 and TRBJ2-7, is DGGITQSPKYLFRKEGQNVTLSCEQNLNHDAMYWYRQDPGQGLRLIYYSQIVNDFQKGDIAEGYSVSREKKESFPLTVTSAQKNPTAFYLCASSTAGTGTYEQCFGPGTRLTVT.

The chain recombines TRBV11-3 with TRBJ2-7, with D perhaps matching TRBD2 (5 bases). CDR1 and CDR2 (germline): SGHNT, YENEEA. V dropped 5 bases and J dropped 0 bases, with 8 bases sitting between them. This CDR3 comprises 13 residues. The CDR3 DNA follows: TGTGCCAGCAGCCGGGGTAGCTCCTACGAGCAGTACTTC. This sequence encodes CASSRGSSYEQYF.

The J gene is TRBJ2-7, the V gene TRBV27, with a possible D match to TRBD2 (6 bases). From germline, CDR1 is MNHEY and CDR2 SMNVEV (reference sequence). Trimming removed 4 bases from V and 1 base from J, with 14 bases in between. The CDR3 has 15 amino acids. The CDR3 sequence is CASSSISGGSYEQYF. CDR3 DNA: TGTGCCAGCAGTTCGATATCCGGGGGATCCTACGAGCAGTACTTC.

The CDR3 loop is CASSRGFSTEAFF. The CDR3 region has the DNA TGTGCCAGCAGCCGGGGCTTCAGCACTGAAGCTTTCTTT. The chain uses TRBV3-1 (or the pseudogene TRBV3-2) and TRBJ1-1; perhaps TRBD1 as D (5 bases). CDR3 length: 13 residues. V shed 4 bases and J shed 4 bases, with 10 bases lying between them. Germline lookup yields CDR1 LGHDT and CDR2 YNNKEL (reference sequence).

This rearrangement joins TRBV24-1 to TRBJ2-7; maybe TRBD1 (6 bases). V dropped 4 bases and J dropped 5 bases, with 8 bases sitting between them. Germline loops: CDR1 KGHDR, CDR2 SFDVKD. CDR3 length: 12 amino acids. CDR3 bases: TGTGCCACCAGTGAACCAGGGGACGAGCAGTACTTC. Amino acid sequence: CATSEPGDEQYF.

The chain carries TRBV7-2 and TRBJ2-1, with 10 nucleotides matching TRBD2. J lost 3 bases, V lost 1 base, and 9 bases had no gene match. Germline V gives CDR1 SGHTA, CDR2 FQGNSA. The CDR3 covers 18 residues. The CDR3 region has the DNA TGTGCCAGCAGCTTAGATCGGCTAGCGGGAGATCTCTACAATGAGCAGTTCTTC. This gives the protein CASSLDRLAGDLYNEQFF.

V and J are TRBV28 and TRBJ1-2, with TRBD1 matching over 10 bases. The CDR3 sequence is 15 residues long. V was pared by 5 bases and J by 5 bases, with 8 bases of the junction left unmatched. CDR1 is MDHEN and CDR2 is SYDVKM in the germline V gene. CDR3 amino acids: CASSADRGHGYGYTF. The CDR3 nucleotides read TGTGCCAGCAGTGCAGACAGGGGGCATGGGTATGGCTACACCTTC.

The CDR3 DNA follows: TGTGCCAGCAGCCAAAAGCGGGGGGGCCAGCGGAATGAGCAGTTCTTC. It is translated as CASSQKRGGQRNEQFF. V is TRBV14 and J is TRBJ2-1; 10 positions agree with TRBD2. The CDR3 consists of 16 residues. Germline-derived CDR1 and CDR2 are SGHDN and FVKESK. The V gene end was trimmed by 2 bases and the J gene end by 7 bases; junction bases not matched to a gene: 8.

The chain links TRBV9 to TRBJ2-3, with D possibly TRBD2 on 6 matching bases. V lost 3 bases and J 2 bases, leaving 16 bases between the germline ends. Germline V gene sequence: CDR1 SGDLS, CDR2 YYNGEE. This CDR3 comprises 16 residues. The CDR3 region is CASSALGTYHTDTQYF. The CDR3 bases are TGTGCCAGCAGCGCCCTCGGGACTTACCACACAGATACGCAGTATTTT.

The rearrangement joins TRBV6-5 to TRBJ2-1, with 11 bases lining up with TRBD2. The CDR3 totals 16 residues. V lost 3 bases to trimming and J lost 6 bases; unmatched junction nucleotides: 7. Per germline, CDR1 MNHEY and CDR2 SVGAGI. The CDR3 is CASSYSRTSGFNEQFF. The DNA for the CDR3 is TGTGCCAGCAGTTATAGCCGGACTAGCGGGTTCAATGAGCAGTTCTTC.

There are a few counts of this clone. CDR3 amino acids: CASSAPGTGGIGTEAFF. CDR3 in DNA: TGTGCCAGCAGCGCCCCCGGGACAGGGGGCATCGGCACTGAAGCTTTCTTT. This chain connects TRBV9 to TRBJ1-1, with TRBD1 matching over 12 bases. Germline CDR1 is SGDLS and CDR2 is YYNGEE. This CDR3 region has 17 residues. The V segment lost 3 bases and the J segment 4 bases; nucleotides outside the gene matches: 10.